This T cell receptor (beta chain) was sequenced for a study of blood T cell repertoires in COVID-19. Study as a whole: COVID-19 samples, acute and convalescent, were from the United States, Italy and Spain. From T cells, B-cell-depleted T cells, or PBMCs came the material, which was cDNA or gDNA.

The CDR3 consists of 12 residues. Deletions cut 6 bases from V and 8 bases from J, with 16 bases between. CDR1 is SQVTM and CDR2 is ANQGSEA in the germline V gene. In the authors' workflow: Scientists estimated how many nucleated cells there were by amplifying reference gene primers. The method was immunoSEQ multiplex PCR; TCRdb's version includes in-frame clones alone and lacks a portion of them. Clonal size and the V and J genes are those of that table, whereas D and trimming came from the DNA. Among 77,000 or so clones listed, 75% to 85% were seen once. The chain is built from TRBV29-1 and TRBJ1-2, with D tentatively TRBD1 (5 bases). The receptor's source is a woman between 55 and 75 years old with acute or convalescent COVID-19. What was sequenced was peripheral blood. The CDR3 sequence is CSVNGGWSGYTF. Written as DNA, the CDR3 is TGCAGCGTCAATGGGGGGTGGAGCGGCTACACCTTC.